The present T cell receptor (beta chain) was sequenced within a study of T cell repertoires in cytomegalovirus infection. Turning to this clonotype: Its target is not known.

The V gene end was trimmed by 3 bases and the J gene end by 10 bases; junction bases not matched to a gene: 17. The CDR3 runs to 17 residues. Germline V gene lookup returns CDR1 SGDLS and CDR2 YYNGEE. Findings of the study overall: The study found HLA-C-restricted CMV-specific TCR beta clonotypes dominating the ex vivo response.

From the reads, TCRdb called clonotypes with MiXCR, one entry per CDR3 protein. The sample yields about 330,000 distinct CDR3 sequences, approximately 9.5% seen once. This chain links TRBV9 with TRBJ2-1, with 9 nucleotides matching TRBD2. The sequence came from a human donor in good health (CMV status not recorded). Some clones in this sample may be carry-over from other donors' samples. Sequencing was performed on PBMCs. CDR3 loop: CASSGTPGGSGRYEQFF. Written as DNA, the CDR3 is TGTGCCAGCAGCGGAACCCCAGGGGGGAGCGGGAGGTACGAGCAGTTCTTC.